The 30 T cell receptor beta chains in this list originate from one sample, sequenced in a study of CD8 T cells in Susac syndrome (dated by TCRdb to the late 2010s). Libraries were built with the immunoSEQ multiplex PCR assay. RNA was extracted using the RNeasy kit, and roughly 0.45 to 1 microgram was reverse transcribed with random hexamers. TCRdb cleaned the public reads at Q25 with fastp, built clones with MiXCR and kept in-frame beta chains. A single entry per CDR3 protein holds the most common genes and DNA from its merged rows. The sample yields tens of thousands of distinct CDR3 sequences; about 95% were counted once. Of the sample, 0.62% is held by the ten largest clones. The source material was CD8+ T cells from PBMCs. These receptors were obtained from a human donor with Susac syndrome.

This rearrangement joins TRBV7-3 to TRBJ2-2, with a possible D match to TRBD1 (6 bases). The V end lost 0 bases, the J end lost 1 base, and 9 bases lay between the germline ends. This CDR3 region has 16 residues. Germline CDR1 is SGHTA and CDR2 is FQGTGA. The CDR3 loop reads CASSLTGTLNTGELFF. Here the CDR3 DNA reads TGTGCCAGCAGCTTAACCGGGACACTGAACACCGGGGAGCTGTTTTTT.

The chain carries TRBV7-9 and TRBJ2-7, with 7 positions matching TRBD1. The CDR3 length is 16 residues. V lost 4 bases, J lost 6 bases, and 15 bases stayed unmatched. Germline values: CDR1 SEHNR, CDR2 FQNEAQ (reference sequence). The CDR3 region is CASSSEPPGQTFEQYF. DNA of the CDR3: TGTGCCAGCAGCTCAGAGCCACCGGGACAGACCTTCGAGCAGTACTTC.

The V and J genes are TRBV30 and TRBJ1-1; no clear D gene. V gave up 0 bases and J gave up 4 bases, with 6 bases separating them. CDR1 and CDR2 (germline): GTSNPN, SVGIG (reference sequence). This CDR3 has 12 residues. The CDR3 protein is CAWSVSGTEAFF. The CDR3 coding sequence is TGTGCCTGGAGTGTGTCGGGCACTGAAGCTTTCTTT.

V usage is TRBV25-1 and J usage is TRBJ2-5; 8 bases fit TRBD1. The germline gives CDR1 MGHDK, CDR2 SYGVNS. V shed 3 bases and J 0 bases; nucleotides not matched to a gene: 6. The CDR3 is made up of 16 amino acids. This CDR3 is CASSDPGQDNQETQYF. The CDR3 DNA sequence: TGTGCCAGCAGTGATCCGGGACAGGACAACCAAGAGACCCAGTACTTC.

This clonotype has a single count. This chain joins TRBV5-1 and TRBJ1-2; D is undetermined. The V end lost 0 bases, the J end lost 0 bases, and 9 bases lay between the germline ends. The CDR3 loop spans 15 amino acids. The germline CDR1 and CDR2 sequences are SGHRS and YFSETQ. CDR3 in amino acids: CASSLEGMANYGYTF. The CDR3 DNA reads as TGCGCCAGCAGCTTGGAAGGGATGGCTAACTATGGCTACACCTTC.

The V call is TRBV20-1, the J call TRBJ2-7; 9 nucleotides line up with TRBD1. V lost 5 bases to trimming and J lost 4 bases; unmatched junction nucleotides: 6. The V gene's germline CDR1 is DFQATT and CDR2 SNEGSKA (reference sequence). The CDR3 sequence is 13 residues long. The CDR3 reads CSAPTGGRYEQYF. Written as DNA, the CDR3 is TGCAGTGCTCCGACAGGGGGAAGGTACGAGCAGTACTTC.

The V call is TRBV30, the J call TRBJ2-7; 8 nucleotides line up with TRBD1. CDR1 is GTSNPN, CDR2 SVGIG, per germline (reference sequence). The CDR3 is 13 amino acids. J gave up 0 bases and V 4 bases, and 2 bases lay outside the gene matches. The CDR3 loop reads CAWNRGASYEQYF. CDR3 nucleotides: TGTGCCTGGAACAGGGGGGCCTCCTACGAGCAGTACTTC.

The CDR3 DNA sequence: TGCAGTGCTGCCTGGGCCGGGGCCGACATTCAGTACTTC. This encodes CSAAWAGADIQYF. The V gene is TRBV20-1, the J gene TRBJ2-4; D tentatively fits TRBD1 or TRBD2 (5 bases each). Germline CDR1 and CDR2: DFQATT and SNEGSKA (reference sequence). Trimming removed 5 bases at V and 8 bases at J, with 16 bases between. The CDR3 runs to 13 residues.

Only a few counts were recorded for this clonotype. J is TRBJ1-2 and V is TRBV9; D may be TRBD1 (5 bases). Per the germline V gene, CDR1 is SGDLS and CDR2 is YYNGEE. Trimming took 0 bases from V and 4 from J, leaving 13 bases between them. CDR3 length: 15 residues. CDR3: CASSVDSQGVYGYTF. As DNA, the CDR3 is TGTGCCAGCAGCGTAGATAGCCAGGGAGTCTATGGCTACACCTTC.

V and J are TRBV5-4 and TRBJ1-1, with no clear D. CDR1 is SGHNT and CDR2 is YYREEE in the germline V gene (reference sequence). V was trimmed by 4 bases and J by 3 bases, leaving 7 bases between them. This CDR3 contains 12 residues. CDR3 nucleotides: TGTGCCAGCAGCCGAGCCGACACTGAAGCTTTCTTT. Its protein is CASSRADTEAFF.

The chain links TRBV30 to TRBJ1-3, with D possibly matching TRBD1 (6 bases). Germline values: CDR1 GTSNPN, CDR2 SVGIG (reference sequence). With 8 bases removed from V and 2 bases from J, the gap between germline ends came to 19 bases. CDR3 length: 15 residues. The CDR3 coding sequence is TGTGCCGGTCAGAGGGGACACACGACTGGAAACACCATATATTTT. Protein sequence: CAGQRGHTTGNTIYF.

The J gene is TRBJ1-4, the V gene TRBV6-6; possibly TRBD1 for D (5 bases). The germline V and J ends were trimmed by 10 bases and 8 bases, with 17 bases remaining between them. Germline lookup yields CDR1 MNHNY and CDR2 SVGAGI (reference sequence). The CDR3 is 13 residues long. The CDR3 DNA reads as TGTGCCATCAATACCCAGGGTGAGGAAAAACTGTTTTTT. It yields the protein CAINTQGEEKLFF.

V and J are TRBV20-1 and TRBJ2-5, with 8 bases identical to TRBD2. V dropped 2 bases and J dropped 3; count of bases not matched to a gene: 8. The germline V gene encodes CDR1 DFQATT and CDR2 SNEGSKA (reference sequence). This CDR3 region has 15 residues. CDR3: CSARPPSGGEETQYF. CDR3 sequence (DNA): TGCAGTGCTAGACCACCTTCGGGGGGGGAAGAGACCCAGTACTTC.

This sequence joins TRBV6-5 and TRBJ1-4; D call uncertain. Germline-derived CDR1 and CDR2 are MNHEY and SVGAGI. The CDR3 contains 13 residues. The germline V and J ends were trimmed by 4 bases and 6 bases, with 9 bases remaining between them. CDR3 DNA: TGTGCCAGCAGTTCGGGGATGTATGAAAAACTGTTTTTT. It yields the protein CASSSGMYEKLFF.

The rearrangement links TRBV7-2 to TRBJ1-2; D not certain. Trimming left V 5 bases short and J 2 bases short, with 9 bases between. The CDR3 runs to 13 residues. The germline CDR1 and CDR2 sequences are SGHTA and FQGNSA. The CDR3 here is CASSVRRNYGYTF. The CDR3 DNA is TGTGCCAGCAGCGTAAGACGGAACTATGGCTACACCTTC.

V gene TRBV27 combines with J gene TRBJ2-2; D call uncertain. Trimming took 6 bases from V and 1 from J, leaving 12 bases between them. This CDR3 region has 15 residues. CDR1 and CDR2 from the germline V gene are MNHEY and SMNVEV (reference sequence). CDR3: CASSPRPLNTGELFF. The CDR3 coding sequence is TGTGCCAGCAGCCCACGACCCTTGAACACCGGGGAGCTGTTTTTT.

CDR3 amino acids: CASSFRDTGFQETQYF. The CDR3 DNA is TGTGCCAGCAGCTTCCGGGACACAGGATTCCAAGAGACCCAGTACTTC. The rearrangement links TRBV11-3 to TRBJ2-5; possible D gene TRBD1, 6 bases. The CDR3 covers 16 residues. V lost 3 bases to trimming and J lost 1 base, with 15 bases between them. Germline CDR1 reads SGHNT; CDR2 reads YENEEA.

This sequence joins TRBV9 and TRBJ2-7; TRBD1 or TRBD2 may be the D gene (5 bases each). CDR1 is SGDLS and CDR2 is YYNGEE in the germline V gene. V was pared by 0 bases and J by 0 bases, with 10 bases between. The CDR3 has 15 amino acids. The CDR3: CASSVADGASYEQYF. In DNA, the CDR3 is TGTGCCAGCAGCGTAGCTGACGGGGCCTCCTACGAGCAGTACTTC.

The chain carries TRBV5-4 and TRBJ2-7; possibly TRBD1 for D (6 bases). The CDR3 is made up of 13 amino acids. Trimming left V 4 bases short and J 6 bases short, with 14 bases between. Germline CDR1 and CDR2: SGHNT and YYREEE (reference sequence). CDR3 DNA sequence: TGTGCCAGCAGCCCCGGACAGACATCCGAGCAGTACTTC. This translates into CASSPGQTSEQYF.

The chain recombines TRBV2 with TRBJ2-1, with a possible D match to TRBD2 (7 bases). This CDR3 contains 15 residues. The germline V gene has CDR1 SNHLY and CDR2 FYNNEI. V was cut by 4 bases and J by 7 bases, with 17 bases left in between. CDR3 in DNA: TGTGCCAGCAGTGTTGCGGGGGCGCAGGTTAATGAGCAGTTCTTC. It codes for CASSVAGAQVNEQFF.

The chain uses TRBV29-1 and TRBJ2-5, with TRBD2 matching 7 bases. V trimming: 6 bases; J trimming: 6 bases; junction bases outside the gene matches: 7. Germline V gives CDR1 SQVTM, CDR2 ANQGSEA. This CDR3 has 12 amino acids. CDR3 loop: CSVGGGGQTQYF. The CDR3 bases are TGCAGCGTCGGCGGGGGAGGCCAGACCCAGTACTTC.

The chain joins TRBV18 to TRBJ2-6, with D perhaps TRBD1 or TRBD2 (5 bases each). Trimming pared 3 bases from V and 2 bases from J, leaving 11 bases between. Germline loops: CDR1 KGHSH, CDR2 LQKENI. The CDR3 runs to 16 residues. CDR3 coding DNA: TGTGCCAGCTCACCCCCGGTGGGACCTGGGGCCAACGTCCTGACTTTC. Translating it yields CASSPPVGPGANVLTF.

V usage is TRBV20-1 and J usage is TRBJ2-3, with 7 bases matching TRBD2. CDR1 and CDR2 (germline): DFQATT, SNEGSKA (reference sequence). The junction had 6 bases not matched to a gene; V was cut back by 6 bases and J by 0 bases. The CDR3 has 14 residues. The CDR3 protein is CSANKRGSTDTQYF. CDR3 nucleotide sequence: TGCAGTGCCAATAAGCGGGGAAGCACAGATACGCAGTATTTT.

The chain employs TRBV30 and TRBJ2-7; 8 positions match TRBD1. The CDR3 is 15 residues long. V was pared by 0 bases and J by 4 bases, with 8 bases of the junction left unmatched. CDR1 is GTSNPN, CDR2 SVGIG, per germline (reference sequence). The CDR3 nucleotides read TGTGCCTGGAGTGTACTGACAGGGGTTTCTTACGAGCAGTACTTC. Translating it yields CAWSVLTGVSYEQYF.

The CDR3 region has the DNA TGTGCCAGCAGCCTAGGGGGTGAAAAACTGTTTTTT. Translating it yields CASSLGGEKLFF. The chain combines TRBV12-3 or TRBV12-4 with TRBJ1-4; TRBD1 might be the D (6 bases). Trimming stripped 6 bases from V and 7 bases from J, with 9 bases between. The CDR3 length is 12 residues.

The chain links TRBV27 to TRBJ1-6; D call uncertain. Trimming stripped 5 bases from V and 0 bases from J, with 14 bases between. The CDR3 extends over 17 amino acids. The V gene's germline CDR1 is MNHEY and CDR2 SMNVEV (reference sequence). The CDR3 reads CASSPRSALSYNSPLHF. The CDR3 coding sequence is TGTGCCAGCAGTCCCCGATCAGCGCTCTCCTATAATTCACCCCTCCACTTT.

Only one count was recorded for this clonotype. The chain combines TRBV30 with TRBJ1-2; 12 bases are shared with TRBD1. The CDR3 has 16 residues. V dropped 2 bases and J dropped 7; count of bases not matched to a gene: 11. CDR1 and CDR2 (germline): GTSNPN, SVGIG (reference sequence). The CDR3: CAWSRTDGTGGSGYTF. CDR3 sequence (DNA): TGTGCCTGGAGTCGGACTGATGGGACAGGGGGCTCTGGCTACACCTTC.

The chain employs TRBV30 and TRBJ1-5, with TRBD1 identical over 10 bases. Trimming took 7 bases from V and 6 from J; bases not matched to a gene: 6. The length of the CDR3 is 13 residues. CDR1 is GTSNPN and CDR2 is SVGIG in the germline V gene (reference sequence). CDR3 region: CAYQGQGSQPQHF. CDR3 DNA sequence: TGTGCCTACCAGGGACAGGGGAGTCAGCCCCAGCATTTT.

This chain uses TRBV5-4 with TRBJ2-1; 16 nucleotides line up with TRBD2. Germline V gene sequence: CDR1 SGHNT, CDR2 YYREEE (reference sequence). The CDR3 runs 16 residues. With V trimmed by 4 bases and J by 8 bases, 6 bases remained unmatched. CDR3 nucleotides: TGTGCCAGCAGCCCCCCCGGGACTAGCGGGGGGGATGAGCAGTTCTTC. Protein: CASSPPGTSGGDEQFF.

The rearrangement uses TRBV5-1 and TRBJ1-2; 10 nucleotides match TRBD1. The J segment lost 3 bases and the V segment lost 4 bases, leaving 6 bases of the junction unmatched. Germline V lookup: CDR1 SGHRS, CDR2 YFSETQ. The CDR3 loop spans 15 amino acids. DNA for the CDR3: TGCGCCAGCAGCCTGGGACAGGGGTCGGACTATGGCTACACCTTC. Its translation: CASSLGQGSDYGYTF.